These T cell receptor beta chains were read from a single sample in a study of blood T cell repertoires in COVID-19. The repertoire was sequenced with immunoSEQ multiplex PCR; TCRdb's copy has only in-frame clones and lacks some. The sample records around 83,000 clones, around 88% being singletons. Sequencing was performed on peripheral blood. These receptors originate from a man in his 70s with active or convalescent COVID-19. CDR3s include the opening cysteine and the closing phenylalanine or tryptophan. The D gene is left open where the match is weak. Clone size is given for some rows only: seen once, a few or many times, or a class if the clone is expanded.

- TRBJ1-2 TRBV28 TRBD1 CASSPIKTGGSFNYGYTF TGTGCCAGCAGCCCCATCAAGACAGGGGGCTCTTTTAACTATGGCTACACCTTC
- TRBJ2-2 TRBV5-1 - CASSPPGYTGELFF TGCGCCAGCAGCCCGCCGGGGTACACCGGGGAGCTGTTTTTT
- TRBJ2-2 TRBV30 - CAWSVNSVFTGELFF TGTGCCTGGAGTGTAAATTCGGTTTTCACCGGGGAGCTGTTTTTT
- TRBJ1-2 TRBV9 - CASSSQAQGYTF TGTGCCAGCAGCTCTCAGGCACAAGGCTACACCTTC
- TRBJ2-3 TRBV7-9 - CASSLDQAGRSTDTQYF TGTGCCAGCAGCTTAGACCAAGCGGGCCGGAGCACAGATACGCAGTATTTT
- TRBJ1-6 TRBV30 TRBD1 CAWKRGAGTAYNSPLHF TGTGCCTGGAAGAGGGGCGCCGGGACAGCCTATAATTCACCCCTCCACTTT
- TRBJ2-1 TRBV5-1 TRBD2 CASSPAGLAGKGEQFF TGCGCCAGCAGCCCGGCGGGACTAGCGGGAAAAGGTGAGCAGTTCTTC
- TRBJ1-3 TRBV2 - CASSLTGISGNTIYF TGTGCCAGCAGTCTAACAGGGATCTCTGGAAACACCATATATTTT
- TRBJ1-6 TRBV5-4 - CASSLGAGEASPLHF TGTGCCAGCAGCTTGGGGGCAGGGGAAGCTTCACCCCTCCACTTT
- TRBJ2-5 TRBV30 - CAWESPSPETQYF TGTGCCTGGGAGTCCCCTAGCCCGGAGACCCAGTACTTC
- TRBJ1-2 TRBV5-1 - CASSLAGGQGYTF TGCGCCAGCAGCTTGGCCGGAGGGCAAGGCTACACCTTC
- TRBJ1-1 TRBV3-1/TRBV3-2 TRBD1 CASSPRTGVGTEAFF TGTGCCAGCAGCCCGCGGACAGGGGTCGGCACTGAAGCTTTCTTT
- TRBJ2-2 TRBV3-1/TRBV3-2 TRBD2 CASSQDRGTGGTGELFF TGTGCCAGCAGCCAAGATCGTGGCACGGGGGGCACCGGGGAGCTGTTTTTT
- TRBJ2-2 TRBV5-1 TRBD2 CASSAGTSGRASTGELFF TGCGCCAGCAGCGCCGGGACTAGCGGGAGGGCCTCCACCGGGGAGCTGTTTTTT
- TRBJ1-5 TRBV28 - CASSLYRSSNQPQHF TGTGCCAGCAGTTTATACAGGAGCAGCAATCAGCCCCAGCATTTT
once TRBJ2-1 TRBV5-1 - CASSFNLGVNEQFF TGCGCCAGCAGCTTTAACCTAGGGGTCAATGAGCAGTTCTTC
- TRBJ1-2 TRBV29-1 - CSVAGPANYGYTF TGCAGCGTTGCGGGTCCTGCTAACTATGGCTACACCTTC
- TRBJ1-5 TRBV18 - CASSERQGNQPQHF TGTGCCAGCTCAGAACGGCAGGGGAATCAGCCCCAGCATTTT
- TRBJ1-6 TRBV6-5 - CASRVEGAGSPLHF TGTGCCAGCAGAGTCGAGGGAGCGGGCTCACCCCTCCACTTT
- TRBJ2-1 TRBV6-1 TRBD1 CASSEVPGGVSGEQFF TGTGCCAGCAGTGAAGTCCCAGGGGGTGTTTCGGGTGAGCAGTTCTTC
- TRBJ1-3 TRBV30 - CAWSGGLPGNTIYF TGTGCCTGGAGTGGAGGCCTTCCTGGAAACACCATATATTTT
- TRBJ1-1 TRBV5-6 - CASSWGPGNTEAFF TGTGCCAGCAGCTGGGGCCCAGGGAACACTGAAGCTTTCTTT
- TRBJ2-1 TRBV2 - CASRKIAPLKVAELYNEQFF TGTGCCAGCAGAAAAATCGCCCCCTTGAAGGTAGCGGAACTCTACAATGAGCAGTTCTTC
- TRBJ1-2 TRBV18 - CASSPPAGYGYTF TGTGCCAGCTCACCCCCCGCGGGCTATGGCTACACCTTC
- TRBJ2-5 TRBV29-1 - CSVVRGSFQETQYF TGCAGCGTTGTAAGGGGAAGCTTCCAAGAGACCCAGTACTTC
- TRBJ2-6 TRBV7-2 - CASSPASGANVLTF TGTGCCAGCAGCCCAGCGTCTGGGGCCAACGTCCTGACTTTC
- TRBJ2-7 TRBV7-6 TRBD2 CASSRLATYEQYF TGTGCCAGCAGCCGACTAGCGACCTACGAGCAGTACTTC
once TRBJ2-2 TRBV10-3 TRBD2 CAIRESSGRGTGELFF TGTGCCATCAGGGAATCGAGCGGGAGAGGAACCGGGGAGCTGTTTTTT
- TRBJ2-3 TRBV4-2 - CASSQDYEGDTQYF TGTGCCAGCAGCCAAGATTACGAGGGAGATACGCAGTATTTT
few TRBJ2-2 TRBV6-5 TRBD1 CASSRTGGDTGELFF TGTGCCAGCAGCCGGACAGGGGGAGATACCGGGGAGCTGTTTTTT
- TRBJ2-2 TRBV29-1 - CSGIAGSGNTGELFF TGCAGCGGAATCGCAGGGTCGGGGAACACCGGGGAGCTGTTTTTT
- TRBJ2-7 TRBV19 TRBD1 CASSPGTGGNPYEQYF TGTGCCAGTAGTCCAGGGACAGGGGGAAACCCCTACGAGCAGTACTTC
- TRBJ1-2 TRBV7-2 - CASSSMAGADGYTF TGTGCCAGCAGTTCTATGGCAGGGGCGGATGGCTACACCTTC
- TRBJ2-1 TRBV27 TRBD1 CASSPRTGSNEQFF TGTGCCAGCAGTCCCCGGACAGGGAGTAATGAGCAGTTCTTC
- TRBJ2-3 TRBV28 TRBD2 CASTLTSGRTDTQYF TGTGCCAGCACCCTTACTAGCGGGAGGACAGATACGCAGTATTTT
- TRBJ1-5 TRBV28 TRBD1 CASSTGQGGDYSNQPQHF TGTGCCAGCAGTACTGGACAGGGAGGCGATTATAGCAATCAGCCCCAGCATTTT
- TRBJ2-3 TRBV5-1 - CASSPQGTDTQYF TGCGCCAGCAGCCCACAGGGCACAGATACGCAGTATTTT
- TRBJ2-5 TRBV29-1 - CSVRRGQETQYF TGCAGCGTTCGGCGGGGTCAAGAGACCCAGTACTTC
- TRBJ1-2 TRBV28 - CASSFRRGTNYGYTF TGTGCCAGCAGTTTTAGGAGAGGTACTAACTATGGCTACACCTTC
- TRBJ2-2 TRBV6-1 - CASSELGAGELFF TGTGCCAGCAGTGAATTAGGGGCCGGGGAGCTGTTTTTT
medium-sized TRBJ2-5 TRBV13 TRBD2 CASSAREGETQYF TGTGCCAGCAGCGCCAGGGAGGGAGAGACCCAGTACTTC
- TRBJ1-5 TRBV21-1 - CASSRVLNQPQHF TGTGCCAGCAGCAGAGTACTCAATCAGCCCCAGCATTTT